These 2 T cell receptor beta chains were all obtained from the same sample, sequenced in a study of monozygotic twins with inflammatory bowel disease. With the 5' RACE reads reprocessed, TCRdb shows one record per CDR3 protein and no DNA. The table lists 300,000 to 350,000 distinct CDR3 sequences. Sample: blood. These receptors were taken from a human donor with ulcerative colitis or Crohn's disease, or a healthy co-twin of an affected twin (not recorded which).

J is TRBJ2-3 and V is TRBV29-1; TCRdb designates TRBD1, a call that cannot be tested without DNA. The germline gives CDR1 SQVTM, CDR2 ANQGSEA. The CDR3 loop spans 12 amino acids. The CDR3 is CSVRDSTDTQYF.

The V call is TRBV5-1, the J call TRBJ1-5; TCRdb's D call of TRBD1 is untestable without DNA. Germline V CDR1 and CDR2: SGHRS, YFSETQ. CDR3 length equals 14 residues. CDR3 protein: CASSTTGGNQPQHF.